This record covers a single T cell receptor beta chain. The assay was immunoSEQ multiplex PCR, and TCRdb's table has in-frame clones only and misses some. The sample carries tens of thousands of clones, about 91% recorded once. This record comes from a study of T cell changes during pregnancy in multiple sclerosis. This CDR3 comprises 15 residues. The germline V and J ends were trimmed by 0 bases and 1 base, with 10 bases remaining between them. The germline gives CDR1 SGDLS, CDR2 YYNGEE. The sample was CD8+ T cells from peripheral blood mononuclear cells, taken before pregnancy. This sequence originates from a female donor with multiple sclerosis, enrolled in a pregnancy study. This chain uses TRBV9 with TRBJ1-2; TRBD1 is a possible D gene (5 bases). The CDR3 here is CASSVAGGGNYGYTF. In nucleotides, the CDR3 is TGTGCCAGCAGCGTAGCGGGCGGGGGTAACTATGGCTACACCTTC. Variable domain in full (rest from reference TRBV9 and TRBJ1-2): DSGVTQTPKHLITATGQRVTLRCSPRSGDLSVYWYQQSLDQGLQFLIQYYNGEERAKGNILERFSAQQFPDLHSELNLSSLELGDSALYFCASSVAGGGNYGYTFGSGTRLTVV.